This T cell receptor beta chain was observed in a study of cytotoxic CD8 clonotypes in ibrutinib-treated CLL. Trimming removed 2 bases from V and 8 bases from J, with 15 bases in between. This CDR3 has 13 residues. CDR1 and CDR2 from the germline V gene are GTSNPN and SVGIG (reference sequence). The protocol was immunoSEQ multiplex PCR, while the TCRdb copy is restricted to in-frame clones and leaves out a portion. The table records around 140,000 clones, around 82% of them present only once. The source of this sequence is a human donor with chronic lymphocytic leukemia. The chain combines TRBV30 with TRBJ1-2, with D possibly being TRBD1 (5 bases). The material sequenced was PBMCs, taken after 36 months of ibrutinib treatment. The CDR3 protein is CAWSQTLTGGYTF. The CDR3 coding sequence is TGTGCCTGGAGTCAGACCCTTACAGGCGGCTACACCTTC.